The 22 T cell receptor beta chains in this list originate from one sample, sequenced in a study of blood T cell repertoires in COVID-19. TCRdb's table, derived via immunoSEQ multiplex PCR, lists solely in-frame clones and lacks some. This sample has some 200,000 clones, with about 80% found just once. Sequences were obtained from PBMCs or T cells enriched from blood (not recorded which). The receptor set was obtained from a woman in her 50s who had been exposed to COVID-19.

The CDR3 nucleotides read TGTGCCAGCTGTAAGCGGTGGGGTGCCGGGGAGCTGTTTTTT. Translating gives CASCKRWGAGELFF. The chain couples TRBV6-6 to TRBJ2-2, with D tentatively TRBD2 (5 bases). Germline CDR1 reads MNHNY; CDR2 reads SVGAGI (reference sequence). The CDR3 consists of 14 residues. The ends were cut back, 8 bases at V and 6 bases at J, with 16 bases in the middle.

This clone has only one observation. The genes are TRBV11-2 and TRBJ2-3; no clear D. The CDR3 totals 15 residues. Trimming removed 3 bases at V and 2 bases at J, with 12 bases between. The germline V gene encodes CDR1 SGHAT and CDR2 FQNNGV. CDR3 sequence: CASSFIYSSTDTQYF. CDR3 nucleotide sequence: TGTGCCAGCAGCTTCATCTATTCCTCCACAGATACGCAGTATTTT.

The chain recombines TRBV18 with TRBJ2-1; 11 nucleotides align to TRBD2. Per the germline V gene, CDR1 is KGHSH and CDR2 is LQKENI. V gave up 3 bases and J gave up 16 bases; unmatched junction bases: 8. The length of the CDR3 is 13 residues. CDR3 DNA sequence: TGTGCCAGCTCACCCTCTACTAGCGGGGGAAGATTCTTC. It specifies CASSPSTSGGRFF.

The rearrangement uses TRBV12-5 and TRBJ2-2; D gene ambiguous. The CDR3 is 13 amino acids. Trimming took 6 bases from V and 7 from J, leaving 12 bases between them. Germline values: CDR1 LGHNT, CDR2 FRNRAP. The CDR3 bases are TGTGCTAGTGGCCAAGCTGTCTTCGGGGAGCTGTTTTTT. Translating gives CASGQAVFGELFF.

The V and J genes are TRBV28 and TRBJ1-1; D is uncertain. V dropped 6 bases and J dropped 1 base, with 18 bases sitting between them. The germline V gene encodes CDR1 MDHEN and CDR2 SYDVKM. This CDR3 is 16 amino acids long. The CDR3, as DNA: TGTGCCAGCAGGACCATTTGGGAGGATTCGAACACTGAAGCTTTCTTT. This sequence encodes CASRTIWEDSNTEAFF.

This chain links TRBV15 with TRBJ1-2; 8 bases are shared with TRBD1. Germline CDR1 and CDR2: LNHNV and YYDKDF (reference sequence). This CDR3 is built from 17 residues. The ends lost 0 bases at V and 4 bases at J; junction bases unmatched: 10. The CDR3 protein is CATSRDKTGGKGYGYTF. The CDR3 DNA reads as TGTGCCACCAGCAGAGATAAAACAGGGGGTAAAGGCTATGGCTACACCTTC.

The chain links TRBV9 to TRBJ2-3, with D perhaps matching TRBD1 (6 bases). The V gene lost 5 bases and the J gene lost 2 bases, with 12 bases spanning the gap. Germline V gives CDR1 SGDLS, CDR2 YYNGEE. The CDR3 is 14 amino acids. CDR3 nucleotide sequence: TGTGCCAGCAGTCAACAGGGATCCACAGATACGCAGTATTTT. Amino acid sequence: CASSQQGSTDTQYF.

This clone has just a few counts. In nucleotides, the CDR3 is TGTGCCAGCAGCTCCGAGGCAGGGGGTCAGCCCCAGCATTTT. Translating gives CASSSEAGGQPQHF. V gene TRBV3-1 (or the pseudogene TRBV3-2) combines with J gene TRBJ1-5; 7 positions agree with TRBD1. The CDR3 runs to 14 residues. The J segment lost 6 bases and the V segment lost 5 bases, leaving 7 bases of the junction unmatched. CDR1 and CDR2 from the germline V gene are LGHDT and YNNKEL (reference sequence).

This clone occurred many times. Distinct nucleotide sequences in the sample also encode this CDR3. The CDR3 coding sequence is TGCGCCAGCAGCTTGGTACAGGGATTGAACACTGAAGCTTTCTTT. It specifies CASSLVQGLNTEAFF. The chain employs TRBV5-1 and TRBJ1-1; weak D call: TRBD1 (6 bases). The CDR3 loop spans 15 amino acids. CDR1 and CDR2 (germline): SGHRS, YFSETQ. Trimming stripped 0 bases from V and 0 bases from J, with 9 bases between. Full variable domain (missing parts from reference TRBV5-1 and TRBJ1-1): KAGVTQTPRYLIKTRGQQVTLSCSPISGHRSVSWYQQTPGQGLQFLFEYFSETQRNKGNFPGRFSGRQFSNSRSEMNVSTLELGDSALYLCASSLVQGLNTEAFFGQGTRLTVV.

In this sample, this clone turned up once. The V and J genes are TRBV11-2 and TRBJ1-3, with D perhaps TRBD1 (5 bases). Germline CDR1 SGHAT, CDR2 FQNNGV. The length of the CDR3 is 18 residues. V was shortened by 0 bases and J by 0 bases, with 15 bases between the two germline ends. CDR3 in DNA: TGTGCCAGCAGCTTAGATAGGGGCGAGAGCCTCTCTGGAAACACCATATATTTT. Protein product: CASSLDRGESLSGNTIYF.

V usage is TRBV5-1 and J usage is TRBJ1-1; D not certain. This CDR3 comprises 13 residues. V was pared by 4 bases and J by 0 bases, with 7 bases between. Germline V CDR1 and CDR2: SGHRS, YFSETQ. The CDR3, as DNA: TGCGCCAGCAGCAGCCAGGTGAACACTGAAGCTTTCTTT. Translating gives CASSSQVNTEAFF.

This clone has more than one count but fewer than ten. The CDR3 bases are TGTGCCAGCAGTACGGGACAGCAAGAGACCCAGTACTTC. Its protein product is CASSTGQQETQYF. The rearrangement links TRBV7-8 to TRBJ2-5, with 7 bases identical to TRBD1. Germline CDR1 is SGHVS and CDR2 is FQNEAQ. V lost 6 bases, J lost 2 bases, and 3 bases stayed unmatched. This CDR3 is 13 amino acids long.

The CDR3 loop reads CASSDNRDYGYTF. For the CDR3, the DNA is TGCGCCAGCAGTGATAACAGGGACTATGGCTACACCTTC. The chain is built from TRBV10-2 and TRBJ1-2, with a tentative D call TRBD1 (6 bases). The germline gives CDR1 WSHSY, CDR2 SAAADI. V lost 3 bases and J 3 bases, leaving 8 bases between the germline ends. The CDR3 spans 13 residues.

The rearrangement uses TRBV7-2 and TRBJ2-7; D ambiguous. Germline V gives CDR1 SGHTA, CDR2 FQGNSA. V lost 2 bases, J lost 3 bases, and 11 bases lay in between. The CDR3 has 14 residues. The CDR3 sequence: CASSLTDRIYEQYF. The CDR3 DNA is TGTGCCAGCAGCTTAACAGATAGAATCTACGAGCAGTACTTC.

The rearrangement uses TRBV2 and TRBJ2-7; possibly TRBD2 for D (6 bases). CDR1 is SNHLY and CDR2 is FYNNEI in the germline V gene. The CDR3 consists of 15 residues. The ends were cut back, 10 bases at V and 0 bases at J, with 19 bases in the middle. The CDR3 loop is CATQLIGLLSYEQYF. Here the CDR3 DNA reads TGTGCCACCCAACTAATAGGACTACTCTCCTACGAGCAGTACTTC.

The gene calls are TRBV19 and TRBJ2-3, with D possibly TRBD2 on 5 matching bases. The CDR3 is 15 residues long. V dropped 1 base and J dropped 2 bases, with 10 bases sitting between them. Germline V lookup: CDR1 LNHDA, CDR2 SQIVND (reference sequence). This CDR3 reads CASSIGTLITDTQYF. CDR3 nucleotide sequence: TGTGCCAGTAGTATAGGGACTTTGATCACAGATACGCAGTATTTT.

The chain links TRBV7-2 to TRBJ2-3; 13 bases match TRBD2. In germline, CDR1 is SGHTA, CDR2 FQGNSA. With V trimmed by 2 bases and J by 6 bases, 5 bases remained unmatched. The CDR3 has 16 residues. CDR3 DNA: TGTGCCAGCAGCTTACGGACTAGCGGGGGTCCCGATACGCAGTATTTT. It is translated as CASSLRTSGGPDTQYF.

The genes are TRBV28 and TRBJ2-7; 7 nucleotides line up with TRBD1. Germline V gene data show CDR1 as MDHEN and CDR2 as SYDVKM. V gave up 5 bases and J gave up 1 base; unmatched junction bases: 8. The CDR3 spans 15 residues. CDR3 region: CASSPLDRASYEQYF. The CDR3 DNA sequence: TGTGCCAGCAGTCCCCTCGACAGGGCGTCCTACGAGCAGTACTTC.

The chain employs TRBV19 and TRBJ1-1; D call uncertain. Germline CDR1 reads LNHDA; CDR2 reads SQIVND (reference sequence). The CDR3 runs 16 residues. V gave up 6 bases and J gave up 2 bases, with 19 bases separating them. CDR3 loop: CASSPTLTGRNTEAFF. The CDR3 nucleotides read TGTGCCAGTAGCCCGACCCTGACTGGGAGAAACACTGAAGCTTTCTTT.

This CDR3 is CASSVSSPDRETQYF. The DNA of the CDR3 is TGCGCCAGCAGTGTCTCTAGCCCGGATAGAGAGACCCAGTACTTC. This chain joins TRBV5-1 and TRBJ2-5, with D possibly being TRBD2 (5 bases). The ends were cut back, 5 bases at V and 4 bases at J, with 18 bases in the middle. This CDR3 is built from 15 residues. CDR1 is SGHRS and CDR2 is YFSETQ in the germline V gene.

The rearrangement uses TRBV24-1 and TRBJ2-3, with D maybe TRBD2 (6 bases). The CDR3 consists of 16 residues. The V end lost 6 bases, the J end lost 3 bases, and 18 bases lay between the germline ends. Looked up from germline, CDR1 is KGHDR and CDR2 is SFDVKD. CDR3 coding DNA: TGTGCCACCAGTCCTCGCACTAGCAGAGTGACAGATACGCAGTATTTT. It yields the protein CATSPRTSRVTDTQYF.

The rearrangement links TRBV24-1 to TRBJ2-2, with 7 positions matching TRBD2. Germline lookup yields CDR1 KGHDR and CDR2 SFDVKD. After removal of 12 bases from V and 4 bases from J, the junction contained 7 bases not matched to a gene. The CDR3 length is 13 residues. This CDR3 is CAAGEGLTGELFF. The CDR3 coding sequence is TGTGCCGCGGGAGAAGGTCTCACCGGGGAGCTGTTTTTT.